The 12 T cell receptor beta chains in this list originate from one sample, sequenced in a study of blood T cells in healthy people across ages. Primers used in a second PCR of roughly 6 to 11 cycles were a sample-barcoded 5' primer and a J-beta primer mix. Each CDR3 protein is one row after TCRdb ran MiXCR on the 5' RACE reads. The table lists fewer than 2 million distinct CDR3 sequences, about two fifths of them singletons. What was sequenced was blood. The receptors derive from a human donor in good health.

The chain uses TRBV3-1 and TRBJ2-1, with D possibly being TRBD2 (6 bases). CDR1 is LGHDT, CDR2 YNNKEL, per germline (reference sequence). This CDR3 has 15 residues. Trimming shortened V by 4 bases and J by 4 bases, and 14 bases separated the two germline ends. This CDR3 is CASSPNIGTYNEQFF. In DNA, the CDR3 is TGTGCCAGCAGCCCAAATATAGGGACTTACAATGAGCAGTTCTTC.

The chain joins TRBV4-3 to TRBJ1-2; D is perhaps TRBD1 (6 bases). V was pared by 0 bases and J by 0 bases, with 17 bases between. This CDR3 region has 18 residues. Germline values: CDR1 LGHNA, CDR2 YSLEER. The CDR3 DNA reads as TGCGCCAGCAGCCAAGATCTCTCAGGGGTTGCCTCTAACTATGGCTACACCTTC. This codes for CASSQDLSGVASNYGYTF.

This chain connects TRBV4-1 to TRBJ1-1, with 7 bases aligning to TRBD1. The CDR3 extends over 15 amino acids. CDR1 MGHRA and CDR2 YSYEKL come from the germline V gene. The V and J ends lost 4 bases and 8 bases, in that order; junction bases with no gene match: 13. CDR3 residues: CASSPQGTANREAFF. CDR3 bases: TGCGCCAGCAGCCCACAAGGGACAGCCAACCGAGAAGCTTTCTTT.

The sample holds one count of this clonotype. One junction end disagrees with the germline gene, perhaps due to a read error. The rearrangement uses TRBV5-1 and TRBJ1-2; the match to TRBD1 covers 8 bases. Germline V gene lookup returns CDR1 SGHRS and CDR2 YFSETQ. This CDR3 contains 17 residues. The CDR3 here is CTSSLSSLRTGKVGYTF. Here the CDR3 DNA reads TGCACCAGCAGCTTATCTTCGTTGAGGACAGGGAAAGTTGGCTACACCTTC.

The J gene is TRBJ2-7, the V gene TRBV20-1; a weak D match, TRBD1 (6 bases). This CDR3 spans 15 amino acids. V was pared by 3 bases and J by 1 base, with 16 bases between. The germline V gene has CDR1 DFQATT and CDR2 SNEGSKA (reference sequence). The CDR3 here is CSASRSGGISYEQYF. The CDR3 nucleotides read TGCAGTGCTAGTAGGTCTGGGGGCATTTCCTACGAGCAGTACTTC.

This sequence joins TRBV6-5 and TRBJ1-2, with D unclear. The germline V gene has CDR1 MNHEY and CDR2 SVGAGI. The germline V and J ends were trimmed by 4 bases and 1 base, with 13 bases remaining between them. This CDR3 is built from 15 residues. The DNA for the CDR3 is TGTGCCAGCAGTTCCGCGACCGAGTATAACTATGGCTACACCTTC. Its translation is CASSSATEYNYGYTF.

The chain combines TRBV27 with TRBJ1-2; D remains unclear. This CDR3 has 15 residues. CDR1 is MNHEY and CDR2 is SMNVEV in the germline V gene (reference sequence). Trimming took off 3 bases at V and 4 bases at J, with 15 bases between the two ends. In nucleotides, the CDR3 is TGTGCCAGCAGTTTCAATGCCCGGGTCCGCTATGGCTACACCTTC. This encodes CASSFNARVRYGYTF.

Comments on this clonotype: The germline gene is not matched at one end of the junction; a read error may be the cause. CDR3 sequence reads: CASTQRNFYEQYF. CDR3 in DNA: TGCGCCAGCACCCAACGGAACTTCTACGAGCAGTACTTC. The chain uses TRBV6-2 or TRBV6-3 and TRBJ2-7; no clear D gene. There are 13 residues in the CDR3. The germline CDR1 and CDR2 sequences are MNHEY and SVGEGT.

V gene TRBV21-1 combines with J gene TRBJ1-2. TRBV21-1 is described as a pseudogene. The CDR3 spans 9 residues. The CDR3 DNA reads as TGTGCCCCACTGGGGGGCTACACCTTC. It translates to CAPLGGYTF.

This clonotype was counted between two and nine times. The chain couples TRBV20-1 to TRBJ2-3, with 7 bases that match TRBD2. V dropped 6 bases and J dropped 5; count of bases not matched to a gene: 14. Germline CDR1 is DFQATT and CDR2 is SNEGSKA (reference sequence). This CDR3 is 15 amino acids long. CDR3 nucleotides: TGCAGTGCGTTCATCCTGGAAGCGGGGAAAGATACGCAGTATTTT. It is translated as CSAFILEAGKDTQYF.

The rearrangement uses TRBV27 and TRBJ1-5, with 7 bases that match TRBD1. CDR1 and CDR2 from the germline V gene are MNHEY and SMNVEV (reference sequence). J gave up 4 bases and V 5 bases, and 14 bases lay outside the gene matches. The CDR3 contains 17 residues. CDR3 in amino acids: CASSPTTGWGRNQPQHF. Written as DNA, the CDR3 is TGTGCCAGCAGTCCTACGACAGGGTGGGGCCGTAATCAGCCCCAGCATTTT.

This clonotype appeared a few times. The chain couples TRBV29-1 to TRBJ2-5, with 8 nucleotides matching TRBD2. Germline V gene sequence: CDR1 SQVTM, CDR2 ANQGSEA. The CDR3 length is 16 residues. V was clipped by 3 bases and J by 2 bases; unmatched bases: 11. The CDR3 here is CSVEGDGGTRQETQYF. CDR3 coding DNA: TGCAGCGTTGAGGGGGATGGGGGGACTAGACAAGAGACCCAGTACTTC.